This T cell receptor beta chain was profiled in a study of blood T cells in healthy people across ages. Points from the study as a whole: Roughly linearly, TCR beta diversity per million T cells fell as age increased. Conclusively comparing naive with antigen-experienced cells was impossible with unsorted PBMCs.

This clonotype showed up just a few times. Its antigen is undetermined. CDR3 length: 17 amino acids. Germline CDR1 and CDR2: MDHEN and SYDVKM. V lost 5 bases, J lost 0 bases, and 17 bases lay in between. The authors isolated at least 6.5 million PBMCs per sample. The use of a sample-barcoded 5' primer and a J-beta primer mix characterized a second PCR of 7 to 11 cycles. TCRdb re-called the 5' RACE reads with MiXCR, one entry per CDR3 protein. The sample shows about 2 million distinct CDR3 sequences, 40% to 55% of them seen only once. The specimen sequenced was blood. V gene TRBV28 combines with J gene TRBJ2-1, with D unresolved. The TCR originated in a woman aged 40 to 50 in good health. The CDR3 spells CASSPHPGRGSYNEQFF. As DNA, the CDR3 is TGTGCCAGCAGTCCACACCCCGGGCGCGGCTCCTACAATGAGCAGTTCTTC.